This TCR beta chain is drawn from a study of blood T cell repertoires in COVID-19 (dated by TCRdb to about 2020). Regarding the study in general: Samples from collaborators originated in the United States, Italy and Spain and spanned both the acute and convalescent phases of COVID-19. The material from the prospective study consisted of cDNA or gDNA derived from T cells, B-cell-depleted T cells, or PBMCs. Subjects who had been exposed to COVID-19, were actively infected with it, or had recovered from it provided the deeply sampled blood TCRbeta repertoires that made up the dataset. A freely available public database, intended as a resource for researchers studying the immune response to SARS-CoV-2, is where the repertoires were released. The samples were drawn from the first 160 participants of the ongoing ImmuneRACE study and from over 950 subjects provided by 6 global collaborators. The sample metadata nearly always contained a de-identified subject ID, COVID-19 status, age in years and sex. Where HLA class I and class II types were available, the types were taken from metadata supplied by the sample provider, not from assay-based typing.

Collaborating institutions collected whole blood in K2EDTA tubes following their own protocols. For TCRbeta analysis, collaborators shipped samples as frozen whole blood, isolated PBMCs, or DNA extracted from either of those sample types. Of note for this clone: Its antigen is unknown. The record has no base qualities; no much larger clone is one base away.

After removal of 4 bases from V and 8 bases from J, the junction retains 3 bases not matched to a gene. Based on the germline V gene (reference sequence), the CDR1 and CDR2 sequences are LGHDT and YNNKEL. The cysteine opens and the phenylalanine closes a CDR3 of 14 amino acids. This entry keeps only the CDR3 DNA: 42 bases, framed from base 1. The study at large found these results: Clinical and demographic metadata were provided uncurated, with the amount varying by source and participant.

TCRbeta CDR3 regions were amplified from genomic DNA by means of the immunoSEQ Assay, a bias-controlled multiplex PCR. The paper's data handling went like this. Within the assay, amplification of reference gene primers was used to estimate how many nucleated cells each sample contained. Sequence reads were collapsed and filtered to measure the absolute abundance of every unique TCRbeta CDR3 rearrangement. For each sample, productive Simpson clonality was calculated by taking the square root of Simpson's diversity index across productive rearrangements. As stored in TCRdb, this immuneACCESS dataset retains in-frame rearrangements with V and J assigned. A fraction of the clones does not appear; measured against another copy, unresolved V genes explain less than half of the discrepancy, and the remainder lacks a known reason. From that table come the V and J calls and clone size; the DNA was used to work out D and trimming. This sample is represented by tens of thousands of clones; over 90% of them were singletons. Over 1.5% of the sample rests with the top ten.

The rearranged segments are TRBV3-1 (or the pseudogene TRBV3-2) and TRBJ2-1; TRBD2 matches 12 bases in the middle. The source is a man in his 60s with acute or convalescent COVID-19. Sequenced material: peripheral blood. The CDR3 in this case is CASSPSGRGDEQFF. The DNA reads TGTGCCAGCAGCCCTAGCGGGAGGGGTGATGAGCAGTTCTTC.